This record concerns one T cell receptor (beta chain) sequence. Its antigen remains unidentified. RNA transcripts served as the template for amplifying TCR beta CDR3 regions. In the first-round RT-PCR of the TCR CDR3, the HTBI primer set was used. TCRdb called the multiplex PCR reads again in MiXCR, with one record for every CDR3 protein. The sample carries some 200,000 distinct CDR3 sequences, 17% recorded once. The data originate from a study of T cells in Graves' hyperthyroidism and ophthalmopathy. This CDR3 has 14 residues. V was clipped by 5 bases and J by 2 bases, with 12 bases between them. The germline V gene encodes CDR1 MNHEY and CDR2 SVGEGT. This sample holds PBMCs from approximately 10 ml fresh peripheral blood. Overall study results and limits: Peripheral blood also featured most of the thyroid clonotypes expanded above 0.001. Stable hyperthyroidism was told apart from ophthalmopathy by a model built on 13 V-J features.

The receptor was isolated from a woman in her fifties or sixties with Graves' hyperthyroidism. The material sequenced was blood. V usage is TRBV6-2 or TRBV6-3 and J usage is TRBJ2-5, with D possibly TRBD1 on 6 matching bases. CDR3 loop: CASSIRQAQETQYF. In DNA form, the CDR3 reads TGTGCCAGCAGTATCAGACAGGCACAAGAGACCCAGTACTTC.